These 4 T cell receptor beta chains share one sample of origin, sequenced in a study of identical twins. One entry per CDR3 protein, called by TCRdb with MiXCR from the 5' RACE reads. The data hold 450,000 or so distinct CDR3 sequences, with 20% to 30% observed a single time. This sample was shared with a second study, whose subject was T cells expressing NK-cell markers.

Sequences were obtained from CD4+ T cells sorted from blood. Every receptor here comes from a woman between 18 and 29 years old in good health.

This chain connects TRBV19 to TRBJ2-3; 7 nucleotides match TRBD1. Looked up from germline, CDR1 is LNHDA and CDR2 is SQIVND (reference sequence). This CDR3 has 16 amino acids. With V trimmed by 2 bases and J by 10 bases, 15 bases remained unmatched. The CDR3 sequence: CASSIIPGQIGVAQYF. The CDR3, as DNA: TGTGCCAGTAGTATAATCCCGGGACAGATCGGGGTGGCGCAGTATTTT.

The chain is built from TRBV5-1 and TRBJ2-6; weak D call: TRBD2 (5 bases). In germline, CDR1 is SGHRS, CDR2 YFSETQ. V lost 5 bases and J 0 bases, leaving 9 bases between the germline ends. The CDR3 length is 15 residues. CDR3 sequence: CASRSDYSGANVLTF. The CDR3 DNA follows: TGCGCCAGCAGAAGTGACTACTCTGGGGCCAACGTCCTGACTTTC.

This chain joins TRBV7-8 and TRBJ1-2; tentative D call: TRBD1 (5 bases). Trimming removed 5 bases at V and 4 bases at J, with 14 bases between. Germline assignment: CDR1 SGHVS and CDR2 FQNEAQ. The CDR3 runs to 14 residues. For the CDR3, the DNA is TGTGCCAGCAGCCTTGCGACGGGGGTCTATGGCTACACCTTC. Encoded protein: CASSLATGVYGYTF. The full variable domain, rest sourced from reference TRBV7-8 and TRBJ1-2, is GAGVSQSPRYKVAKRGQDVALRCDPISGHVSLFWYQQALGQGPEFLTYFQNEAQLDKSGLPSDRFFAERPEGSVSTLKIQRTQQEDSAVYLCASSLATGVYGYTFGSGTRLTVV.

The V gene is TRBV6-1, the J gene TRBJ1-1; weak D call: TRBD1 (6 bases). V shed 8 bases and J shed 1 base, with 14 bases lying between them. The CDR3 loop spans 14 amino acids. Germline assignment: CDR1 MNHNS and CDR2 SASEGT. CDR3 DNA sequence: TGTGCCAGCCAAAAACCGGGACAGAACACTGAAGCTTTCTTT. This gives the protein CASQKPGQNTEAFF.